Below are 5 T cell receptor beta chains sequenced from a single sample in a study of PD-1 blockade in classical Hodgkin lymphoma. As to time point: newly diagnosed, previously untreated cHL patient sample. Negative selection with magnetic separation was used to purify CD4+ T cells from thawed PBMCs. The method was immunoSEQ multiplex PCR; TCRdb's version includes in-frame clones alone and lacks a portion of them. The sample lists just over 15,000 clones, approximately 86% seen once, with 0.84% in the top ten. The sample consisted of CD4+ T cells from blood. The receptors shown here come from a human donor with classical Hodgkin lymphoma.

V and J are TRBV7-6 and TRBJ2-3; D not certain. Trimming cost V 1 base and J 3 bases, with 5 bases left between them. This CDR3 region has 13 residues. The V gene's germline CDR1 is SGHVS and CDR2 FNYEAQ. CDR3 sequence reads: CASSLVDTDTQYF. The DNA of the CDR3 is TGTGCCAGCAGCTTAGTAGATACAGATACGCAGTATTTT.

V gene TRBV18 combines with J gene TRBJ1-2; D gene uncertain. V shed 6 bases and J shed 5 bases, with 16 bases lying between them. This CDR3 region has 14 residues. Germline-derived CDR1 and CDR2 are KGHSH and LQKENI. The CDR3 sequence: CASSHGPEGYGYTF. CDR3 DNA sequence: TGTGCCAGCTCCCACGGACCGGAAGGATATGGCTACACCTTC.

CDR3 region: CASSPTAGISNQPQHF. The CDR3 DNA is TGTGCCAGCAGTCCTACCGCGGGGATAAGCAATCAGCCCCAGCATTTT. The chain recombines TRBV28 with TRBJ1-5; D remains unclear. The germline CDR1 and CDR2 sequences are MDHEN and SYDVKM. The CDR3 spans 16 residues. V lost 5 bases and J 1 base, leaving 15 bases between the germline ends.

The chain links TRBV28 to TRBJ1-5; D not certain. The germline gives CDR1 MDHEN, CDR2 SYDVKM. Trimming shortened V by 4 bases and J by 14 bases, and 18 bases separated the two germline ends. This CDR3 contains 13 residues. CDR3 sequence reads: CASSSPNGRREHF. CDR3 coding DNA: TGTGCCAGCAGTTCCCCCAACGGGAGGCGCGAGCATTTT.

This clone was seen a few times. The chain employs TRBV28 and TRBJ1-2; 7 bases are shared with TRBD1. CDR1 and CDR2 from the germline V gene are MDHEN and SYDVKM. The CDR3 runs to 13 residues. V lost 5 bases to trimming and J lost 3 bases; unmatched junction nucleotides: 3. CDR3 sequence (DNA): TGTGCCAGCAGTGTTGGACAGGACTATGGCTACACCTTC. It codes for CASSVGQDYGYTF.